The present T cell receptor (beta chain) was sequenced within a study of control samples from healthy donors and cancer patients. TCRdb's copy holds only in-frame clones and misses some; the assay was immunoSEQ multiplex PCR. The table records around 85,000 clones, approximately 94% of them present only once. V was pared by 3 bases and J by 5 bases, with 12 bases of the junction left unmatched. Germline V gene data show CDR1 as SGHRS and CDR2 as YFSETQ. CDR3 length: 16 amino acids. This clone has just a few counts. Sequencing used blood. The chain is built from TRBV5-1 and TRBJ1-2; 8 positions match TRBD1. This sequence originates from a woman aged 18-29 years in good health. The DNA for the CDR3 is TGCGCCAGCAGCTCACACGTGGGACAGGAAATTTATGGCTACACCTTC. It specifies CASSSHVGQEIYGYTF.